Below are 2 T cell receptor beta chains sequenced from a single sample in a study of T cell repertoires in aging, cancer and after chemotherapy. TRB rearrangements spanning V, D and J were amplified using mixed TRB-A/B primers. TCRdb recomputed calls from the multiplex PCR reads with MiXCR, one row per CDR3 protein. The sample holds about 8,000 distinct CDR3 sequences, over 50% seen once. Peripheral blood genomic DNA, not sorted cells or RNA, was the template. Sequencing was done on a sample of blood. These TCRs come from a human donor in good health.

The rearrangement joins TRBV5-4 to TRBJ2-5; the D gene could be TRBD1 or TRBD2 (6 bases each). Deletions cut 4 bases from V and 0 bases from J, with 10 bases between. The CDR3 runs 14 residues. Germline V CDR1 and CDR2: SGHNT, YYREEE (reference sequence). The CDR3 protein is CASSGGPYQETQYF. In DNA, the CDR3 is TGTGCCAGCAGCGGGGGGCCTTACCAAGAGACCCAGTACTTC.

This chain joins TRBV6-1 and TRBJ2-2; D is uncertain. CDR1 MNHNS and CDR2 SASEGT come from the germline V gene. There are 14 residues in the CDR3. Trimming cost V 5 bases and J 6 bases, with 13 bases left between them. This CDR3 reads CASSLTSASGELFF. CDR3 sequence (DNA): TGTGCCAGCAGTTTAACGTCAGCGTCCGGGGAGCTGTTTTTT.